This T cell receptor (beta chain) was recovered during a study of cytomegalovirus exposure and HLA in healthy donors. At the level of the study: Across more than 350 genotyped donors, about 86% landed in the Caucasian-associated ancestry cluster.

Study findings and constraints: Roughly uniform depth of sequencing across donors was assumed in presence/absence analyses. Among TCR sequences, most were rare, though some public TCRs appeared in many donors.

The PCR used 60 Vbeta and 13 Jbeta primers. Sequenced by immunoSEQ multiplex PCR; TCRdb stores in-frame clones only, minus some. The table lists approximately 80,000 clones, with 0.95% to 1.3% in the top ten. As to this clone: Its antigen is unknown.

The germline gives CDR1 KGHSH, CDR2 LQKENI. Trimming removed 3 bases at V and 2 bases at J, with 16 bases between. This CDR3 is built from 16 residues. Specimen: PBMCs. V gene TRBV18 combines with J gene TRBJ1-2, with D perhaps matching TRBD1 (5 bases). The source is a woman aged 30 to 39 in good health and CMV-seronegative. The CDR3 here is CASSPSPTRVNYGYTF. CDR3 DNA: TGTGCCAGCTCACCCAGCCCGACCAGGGTGAACTATGGCTACACCTTC.